The 27 T cell receptor beta chains below all came from one sample that was sequenced in a study of T cell responses to AZD1222 COVID-19 vaccine. The table came from immunoSEQ multiplex PCR; TCRdb's copy has only in-frame clones and leaves some out. The table includes over 150,000 clones, 93% detected once. Sequences were derived from peripheral blood, sampled 28 days after the second AZD1222 dose. Receptors were obtained from an adult who received the AZD1222 COVID-19 vaccine.

The chain joins TRBV7-7 to TRBJ2-1; 8 positions match TRBD2. J lost 8 bases, V lost 5 bases, and 5 bases had no gene match. The CDR3 covers 13 residues. Germline CDR1 SSHAT, CDR2 FNYEAQ (reference sequence). As DNA, the CDR3 is TGTGCCAGCAGCCCCGGGGGGGGCGATGAGCAGTTCTTC. Protein: CASSPGGGDEQFF.

J is TRBJ2-3 and V is TRBV5-1, with 8 positions matching TRBD2. Germline V lookup: CDR1 SGHRS, CDR2 YFSETQ. The CDR3 consists of 15 residues. V lost 2 bases and J lost 2; bases outside the gene matches: 4. The CDR3 loop reads CASSLRGGTTDTQYF. CDR3 DNA sequence: TGCGCCAGCAGCTTACGCGGGGGGACCACAGATACGCAGTATTTT.

CDR3: CASSRQTGLASPLHF. The DNA of the CDR3 is TGTGCCAGCAGCCGGCAGACAGGGTTAGCCTCACCCCTCCACTTT. The chain couples TRBV3-1 (or the pseudogene TRBV3-2) to TRBJ1-6, with 7 bases matching TRBD1. The CDR3 loop spans 15 amino acids. CDR1 is LGHDT, CDR2 YNNKEL, per germline (reference sequence). The V gene end was trimmed by 4 bases and the J gene end by 10 bases; junction bases not matched to a gene: 10.

The chain carries TRBV7-9 and TRBJ2-3; D unclear. In germline, CDR1 is SEHNR, CDR2 FQNEAQ (reference sequence). The CDR3 runs to 15 residues. Trimming removed 5 bases from V and 0 bases from J, with 12 bases in between. The CDR3 nucleotides are TGTGCCAGCAGCCTATCGGTGGTTAGCACAGATACGCAGTATTTT. This sequence encodes CASSLSVVSTDTQYF.

The chain combines TRBV7-9 with TRBJ2-1; D may be TRBD1 (6 bases). CDR1 is SEHNR and CDR2 is FQNEAQ in the germline V gene (reference sequence). V lost 4 bases, J lost 4 bases, and 11 bases lay in between. This CDR3 has 14 residues. The CDR3 reads CASSSGTPYNEQFF. DNA of the CDR3: TGTGCCAGCAGCTCCGGGACACCTTACAATGAGCAGTTCTTC.

The chain's CDR3 is CASSKQNSPLHF. The CDR3 DNA sequence: TGTGCCAGCAGCAAACAAAATTCACCCCTCCACTTT. J is TRBJ1-6 and V is TRBV3-1 (or the pseudogene TRBV3-2); no reliable D call. This CDR3 has 12 residues. V lost 5 bases, J lost 7 bases, and 6 bases lay in between. Germline CDR1 and CDR2: LGHDT and YNNKEL (reference sequence).

The rearrangement joins TRBV29-1 to TRBJ2-4; TRBD1 aligns across 9 bases. CDR3 length: 18 amino acids. With V trimmed by 8 bases and J by 0 bases, 17 bases remained unmatched. In germline, CDR1 is SQVTM, CDR2 ANQGSEA. CDR3 in amino acids: CSPRGGQGIPSAKNIQYF. In DNA form, the CDR3 reads TGCAGCCCCCGAGGTGGACAGGGGATACCTTCAGCCAAAAACATTCAGTACTTC.

The chain links TRBV23-1 to TRBJ2-3, with 11 bases identical to TRBD2. TRBV23-1 is an ORF, with its function uncertain. The CDR3 runs to 16 residues. Unmatched junction bases numbered 8, after V lost 7 bases and J lost 2 bases. The CDR3 bases are TGCGCCAGCATCCCGACTAGCGGGGCCCTCACAGATACGCAGTATTTT. It is translated as CASIPTSGALTDTQYF.

This clone occurred once. V and J are TRBV19 and TRBJ1-2; no definite D call. Trimming cost V 5 bases and J 7 bases, with 11 bases left between them. CDR1 and CDR2 from the germline V gene are LNHDA and SQIVND (reference sequence). The length of the CDR3 is 12 residues. The CDR3 here is CASSPRDCGYTF. The CDR3 bases are TGTGCCAGTAGTCCCCGGGATTGTGGCTACACCTTC.

The chain uses TRBV6-2 or TRBV6-3 and TRBJ1-1; D ambiguous. The CDR3 covers 14 residues. Germline loops: CDR1 MNHEY, CDR2 SVGEGT. V was cut by 2 bases and J by 6 bases, with 13 bases left in between. CDR3 nucleotides: TGTGCCAGCAGTTACCATCCTCTCGGTCCTGAAGCTTTCTTT. Residues: CASSYHPLGPEAFF.

CDR3 protein: CASRQGTYEQYF. CDR3 coding DNA: TGTGCCAGTCGACAGGGTACCTACGAGCAGTACTTC. The J gene is TRBJ2-7, the V gene TRBV2; 7 bases fit TRBD1. The germline V gene has CDR1 SNHLY and CDR2 FYNNEI. Losses at the gene ends were 9 bases for V and 2 bases for J; bases not matched to a gene: 4. This CDR3 has 12 residues.

The J gene is TRBJ1-3, the V gene TRBV7-9, with a possible D match to TRBD1 (5 bases). Germline V CDR1 and CDR2: SEHNR, FQNEAQ (reference sequence). Between the trimmed V and J ends, which lost 6 bases and 4 bases, there was a span of 10 bases. This CDR3 region has 13 residues. This CDR3 is CASRQGEGNTIYF. The CDR3 DNA reads TGTGCCAGCAGGCAGGGAGAGGGAAACACCATATATTTT.

The table lists this clone with a few counts. V is TRBV5-1 and J is TRBJ2-5; D not resolved. The CDR3 has 14 residues. Germline assignment: CDR1 SGHRS and CDR2 YFSETQ. Trimming stripped 0 bases from V and 2 bases from J, with 8 bases between. CDR3 bases: TGCGCCAGCAGCTTGGACGTACTGCAAGAGACCCAGTACTTC. Protein: CASSLDVLQETQYF.

The rearrangement joins TRBV7-8 to TRBJ1-4; no reliable D call. Germline V gives CDR1 SGHVS, CDR2 FQNEAQ. Between the trimmed V and J ends, which lost 5 bases and 2 bases, there was a span of 12 bases. CDR3 size: 15 residues. The CDR3 sequence is CASSESTLTNEKLFF. The DNA for the CDR3 is TGTGCCAGCAGCGAATCCACACTTACTAATGAAAAACTGTTTTTT.

This chain connects TRBV6-5 to TRBJ2-7; possible D gene TRBD1, 6 bases. CDR3 length equals 13 residues. V was trimmed by 5 bases and J by 5 bases, leaving 13 bases between them. Germline V CDR1 and CDR2: MNHEY, SVGAGI. As DNA, the CDR3 is TGTGCCAGCAGTACCAACAGGGAGAACGAGCAGTACTTC. Translated: CASSTNRENEQYF.

The rearrangement links TRBV7-2 to TRBJ1-6; D uncertain. Germline CDR1 reads SGHTA; CDR2 reads FQGNSA. Trimming removed 0 bases at V and 13 bases at J, with 7 bases between. The length of the CDR3 is 12 residues. CDR3 residues: CASSLAGEPLHF. In DNA form, the CDR3 reads TGTGCCAGCAGCTTAGCGGGTGAGCCCCTCCACTTT.

The rearrangement uses TRBV7-9 and TRBJ1-2, with TRBD1 matching 7 bases. Germline assignment: CDR1 SEHNR and CDR2 FQNEAQ (reference sequence). V lost 5 bases and J lost 3; bases outside the gene matches: 9. This CDR3 region has 15 residues. CDR3 in DNA: TGTGCCAGCAGCCCGAGGGCAGGGGGATACTATGGCTACACCTTC. Its translation is CASSPRAGGYYGYTF.

This chain joins TRBV19 and TRBJ1-5; 9 bases align to TRBD1. This CDR3 has 13 residues. CDR1 LNHDA and CDR2 SQIVND come from the germline V gene (reference sequence). V shed 9 bases, J shed 9 bases, and the junction held 9 bases outside the gene matches. The CDR3 sequence is CASSGTGKMPQHF. The CDR3 DNA reads as TGTGCCAGCTCCGGGACAGGGAAAATGCCCCAGCATTTT.

The chain couples TRBV7-3 to TRBJ2-5, with TRBD2 identical over 7 bases. Germline V gene sequence: CDR1 SGHTA, CDR2 FQGTGA. Losses at the gene ends were 2 bases for V and 1 base for J; bases not matched to a gene: 10. The CDR3 contains 17 residues. The CDR3, as DNA: TGTGCCAGCAGCTTAGTCCCGGCTAGCGGAGGCCAAGAGACCCAGTACTTC. Its protein is CASSLVPASGGQETQYF.

The chain recombines TRBV15 with TRBJ1-6; D unclear. This CDR3 comprises 15 residues. In germline, CDR1 is LNHNV, CDR2 YYDKDF (reference sequence). Between the trimmed V and J ends, which lost 1 base and 6 bases, there was a span of 10 bases. In nucleotides, the CDR3 is TGTGCCACCAGCAGAGTGGTGGGAGGTAATTCACCCCTCCACTTT. Translated: CATSRVVGGNSPLHF.

V and J are TRBV11-3 and TRBJ2-2; no clear D gene. Germline loops: CDR1 SGHNT, CDR2 YENEEA. V was cut by 3 bases and J by 2 bases, with 7 bases left in between. This CDR3 has 14 amino acids. CDR3 sequence (DNA): TGTGCCAGCAGCTTGACTCCTAACACCGGGGAGCTGTTTTTT. Translated, it gives CASSLTPNTGELFF.

The V gene is TRBV6-2 or TRBV6-3, the J gene TRBJ1-5, with D uncertain. Germline lookup yields CDR1 MNHEY and CDR2 SVGEGT. This CDR3 has 14 residues. V lost 6 bases and J 0 bases, leaving 9 bases between the germline ends. The CDR3 nucleotides are TGTGCCAGCAGCGGAGTAAATAGCAATCAGCCCCAGCATTTT. Translating it yields CASSGVNSNQPQHF.

This chain links TRBV18 with TRBJ1-2; weak D call: TRBD1 (5 bases). This CDR3 comprises 15 residues. Trimming left V 1 base short and J 0 bases short, with 9 bases between. Looked up from germline, CDR1 is KGHSH and CDR2 is LQKENI. The CDR3 sequence: CASSPQQGSNYGYTF. The CDR3 nucleotides read TGTGCCAGCTCACCACAGCAGGGTTCTAACTATGGCTACACCTTC.

The CDR3 here is CASSSMLGRNTGELFF. CDR3 coding DNA: TGTGCCAGCAGCTCCATGCTGGGCAGAAACACCGGGGAGCTGTTTTTT. The chain recombines TRBV7-2 with TRBJ2-2; no clear D. Germline V CDR1 and CDR2: SGHTA, FQGNSA. V was shortened by 4 bases and J by 2 bases, with 14 bases between the two germline ends. The CDR3 totals 16 residues.

This chain connects TRBV3-1 (or the pseudogene TRBV3-2) to TRBJ1-5; TRBD1 might be the D (5 bases). Trimming stripped 3 bases from V and 0 bases from J, with 9 bases between. Germline V gives CDR1 LGHDT, CDR2 YNNKEL (reference sequence). This CDR3 has 15 residues. CDR3 residues: CASSQTVLSNQPQHF. As DNA, the CDR3 is TGTGCCAGCAGCCAGACAGTCCTTAGCAATCAGCCCCAGCATTTT.

V is TRBV2 and J is TRBJ2-3, with D perhaps matching TRBD1 (5 bases). There are 16 residues in the CDR3. V lost 5 bases and J lost 6, with 21 bases in between. Germline V lookup: CDR1 SNHLY, CDR2 FYNNEI. CDR3 sequence: CASSLESLAGRDTQYF. Here the CDR3 DNA reads TGTGCCAGCAGTTTAGAAAGTCTCGCAGGGCGTGATACGCAGTATTTT.

This chain links TRBV7-3 with TRBJ2-1; 8 bases line up with TRBD2. Germline V gene data show CDR1 as SGHTA and CDR2 as FQGTGA. The CDR3 is 14 residues long. J gave up 10 bases and V 5 bases, and 10 bases lay outside the gene matches. In DNA form, the CDR3 reads TGTGCCAGCAGCCCCGGGACTAGTTTCTCCGAGCAGTTCTTC. This sequence encodes CASSPGTSFSEQFF.